The clone carrying this T cell receptor beta chain was counted at least ten times. The target antigen is unknown. A UMI-containing oligonucleotide was joined by 3' ligation to the TCR cDNA template. Whole-blood samples were less than 3 ml of peripheral blood from healthy adult volunteers. The data were taken from a study of naive and memory T cell subsets. Findings and caveats of the study: TCR transcript changes with activation or differentiation may affect this RNA method.

Trimming took 4 bases from V and 4 from J, leaving 18 bases between them. This CDR3 spans 16 amino acids. Looked up from germline, CDR1 is LGHNA and CDR2 is YNFKEQ. Four PCR rounds used nested alpha and beta constant region primers plus the SP2 primer. Alpha and beta constant region primers primed reverse transcription for blood and skin samples. Via MiXCR, TCRdb re-called the UMI-ligation and nested PCR reads, giving one row per CDR3 protein. The sample lists about 26,000 distinct CDR3 sequences; 4% to 6.5% were seen once. The receptor was isolated from an adult in good health. The chain has TRBV4-2 and TRBJ2-3; no clear D. Sequences were obtained from blood. The CDR3 spells CASSPYPEEVPDTQYF. CDR3 DNA: TGTGCCAGCAGCCCCTACCCAGAAGAGGTTCCAGATACGCAGTATTTT.